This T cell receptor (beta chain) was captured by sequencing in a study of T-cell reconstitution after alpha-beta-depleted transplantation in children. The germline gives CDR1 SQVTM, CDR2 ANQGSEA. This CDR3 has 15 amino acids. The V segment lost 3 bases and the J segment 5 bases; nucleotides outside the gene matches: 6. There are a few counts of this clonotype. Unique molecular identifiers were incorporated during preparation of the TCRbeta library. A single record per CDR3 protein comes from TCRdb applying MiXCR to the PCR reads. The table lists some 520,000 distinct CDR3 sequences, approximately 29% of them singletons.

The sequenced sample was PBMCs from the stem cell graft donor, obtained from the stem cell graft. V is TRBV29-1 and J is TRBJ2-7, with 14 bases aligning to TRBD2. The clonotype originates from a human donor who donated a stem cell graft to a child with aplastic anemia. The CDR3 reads CSVEGLAGVTNEQYF. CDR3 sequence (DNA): TGCAGCGTTGAGGGACTAGCGGGAGTTACCAACGAGCAGTACTTC.